The rows below give T cell receptor beta chains drawn from one sample of a study of cytomegalovirus exposure and HLA in healthy donors. The repertoire was sequenced with immunoSEQ multiplex PCR; TCRdb's copy has only in-frame clones and lacks some. Here the sample spans 150,000 to 200,000 clones, about 90% being singletons. Sequencing used PBMCs. Receptors originate from a woman between 18 and 29 years old in good health and CMV-seropositive. The CDR3 runs from the conserved cysteine through the conserved F or W. A D gene is named only where the DNA matches it firmly. Some rows mark clone size as missing; the rest say once, few, many or name a class of expanded clone.

length,size,V,D,J,DNA,CDR3
15,-,TRBV2,-,TRBJ1-3,TGTGCCAGGAGAGTAGATGGAGGTCAGGGAAACACCATATATTTT,CARRVDGGQGNTIYF
15,-,TRBV14,TRBD1,TRBJ1-2,TGTGCCAGCAGCCCCCCCCGGGACAGACCTGCCGACTACACCTTC,CASSPPRDRPADYTF
15,once,TRBV7-8,TRBD2,TRBJ2-1,TGTGCCAGCAGCTCGGGACTAGCTTTTTCGGATGAGCAGTTCTTC,CASSSGLAFSDEQFF
14,-,TRBV27,-,TRBJ2-7,TGTGCCAGCAGTCGCAGGGCAGGGTCGGCCGAGCAGTACTTC,CASSRRAGSAEQYF
15,once,TRBV4-2,TRBD1,TRBJ1-3,TGTGCCAGCAGCCCACCGGACAGGGCTGGAAACACCATATATTTT,CASSPPDRAGNTIYF
17,once,TRBV2,-,TRBJ2-3,TGTGCCAGCAGTGTACGCAGCAGCGGGCGGCGGGGAGATACGCAGTATTTT,CASSVRSSGRRGDTQYF
15,-,TRBV7-8,-,TRBJ1-3,TGTGCCAGCAGCTTAGTCAGTCCCACTGGAAACACCATATATTTT,CASSLVSPTGNTIYF
15,-,TRBV9,TRBD1,TRBJ2-5,TGTGCCAGCAGCGCACAGTGGGGACAGCGGGAGACCCAGTACTTC,CASSAQWGQRETQYF
15,-,TRBV28,TRBD1,TRBJ1-5,TGTGCCAGCAGTAAGGGACAGGGCCCCAATCAGCCCCAGCATTTT,CASSKGQGPNQPQHF
14,-,TRBV7-9,-,TRBJ2-1,TGTGCCAGCAGCTTACCCCCACAGGGCGGTGAGCAGTTCTTC,CASSLPPQGGEQFF
15,-,TRBV5-6,-,TRBJ2-7,TGTGCCAGCAGCTTGGGGCAGTCCAATCCCTACGAGCAGTACTTC,CASSLGQSNPYEQYF
13,-,TRBV10-3,-,TRBJ1-4,TGTGCCATCGGTCGGGGGACGGGGGAAAAACTGTTTTTT,CAIGRGTGEKLFF
14,-,TRBV19,-,TRBJ1-5,TGTGCCAGTAGTCGGACAAGTCTCAATCAGCCCCAGCATTTT,CASSRTSLNQPQHF
13,-,TRBV10-3,-,TRBJ2-7,TGTGCCATCAGATTTCGGGACACCTACGAGCAGTACTTC,CAIRFRDTYEQYF
16,once,TRBV4-1,TRBD2,TRBJ2-1,TGCGCCAGCAGCCAAGAATGGCTAGCGGGCGGGAATGAGCAGTTCTTC,CASSQEWLAGGNEQFF
15,-,TRBV6-5,TRBD1,TRBJ1-6,TGTGCCAGCAGTTACGGACAGGGAGATAATTCACCCCTCCACTTT,CASSYGQGDNSPLHF
15,-,TRBV25-1,-,TRBJ1-4,TGTGCCAGCAGTGAAGGGGGCAGGACTAATGAAAAACTGTTTTTT,CASSEGGRTNEKLFF
13,-,TRBV6-5,TRBD2,TRBJ2-5,TGTGCCAGCACTCTTAGCGGGAGTGAGACCCAGTACTTC,CASTLSGSETQYF
18,-,TRBV13,TRBD2,TRBJ2-4,TGTGCCAGCAGCCTCACAGCACCGGGGGGGCCTTTGCCAAACATTCAGTACTTC,CASSLTAPGGPLPNIQYF
15,-,TRBV5-1,TRBD2,TRBJ2-1,TGCGCCAGCAGCTCAGTAGCGGGCTTTCGGAATGAGCAGTTCTTC,CASSSVAGFRNEQFF
15,-,TRBV28,-,TRBJ1-1,TGTGCCAGCAGTTTATGGGGGGACAAGAACACTGAAGCTTTCTTT,CASSLWGDKNTEAFF
15,once,TRBV19,TRBD1,TRBJ2-3,TGTGCCAGTACTACAGGGGGGCCTAGCACAGATACGCAGTATTTT,CASTTGGPSTDTQYF
18,once,TRBV27,-,TRBJ2-3,TGTGCCAGCAGTTTATCCTGGTCTTTCGAGGAGCGCACAGATACGCAGTATTTT,CASSLSWSFEERTDTQYF
15,-,TRBV28,-,TRBJ2-3,TGTGCCAGCAGTTTCACAGGGAGGGGCACAGATACGCAGTATTTT,CASSFTGRGTDTQYF
14,-,TRBV9,TRBD2,TRBJ2-7,TGTGCCAGCAGCGTAGGGCTAGCGGGGGGCGAGCAGTACTTC,CASSVGLAGGEQYF
16,-,TRBV28,-,TRBJ1-5,TGTGCCAGCAGTTTATATATCGGGTCGGGCAATCAGCCCCAGCATTTT,CASSLYIGSGNQPQHF
14,once,TRBV27,TRBD1,TRBJ1-5,TGTGCCAGCAGTTCAGCAGGGGGAGATCAGCCCCAGCATTTT,CASSSAGGDQPQHF
16,-,TRBV28,TRBD1,TRBJ2-2,TGTGCCAGCAGCCGGGACAGCAGTATAAACACCGGGGAGCTGTTTTTT,CASSRDSSINTGELFF
13,-,TRBV27,-,TRBJ1-2,TGTGCCAGCAGATTTACAGGGAACTATGGCTACACCTTC,CASRFTGNYGYTF
14,-,TRBV4-2,TRBD1,TRBJ1-3,TGTGCCAGCAGAGCAACAGGGGCTGGAAACACCATATATTTT,CASRATGAGNTIYF
16,-,TRBV7-9,TRBD2,TRBJ2-1,TGTGCCAGCAGCAAACGGCGGGGGAACTCCTACAATGAGCAGTTCTTC,CASSKRRGNSYNEQFF
13,-,TRBV4-1,-,TRBJ2-4,TGCGCCAGCAGCCAACAGGGAAAAAACATTCAGTACTTC,CASSQQGKNIQYF
15,-,TRBV4-3,TRBD2,TRBJ2-5,TGCGCCAGCAGCCCGGCTAGCGGGAGGGAAGAGACCCAGTACTTC,CASSPASGREETQYF
16,few,TRBV9,TRBD2,TRBJ2-2,TGTGCCAGCAGCGTAGGGCTAGCGGAGAACACCGGGGAGCTGTTTTTT,CASSVGLAENTGELFF
18,-,TRBV10-3,TRBD1,TRBJ2-5,TGTGCCATCAGTGAGTCGTACCTCGGGACAGGGGATCAAGAGACCCAGTACTTC,CAISESYLGTGDQETQYF
16,-,TRBV19,-,TRBJ1-5,TGTGCCAGTAGCCCCCCCCGACAGACGCTCAATCAGCCCCAGCATTTT,CASSPPRQTLNQPQHF
16,once,TRBV5-1,-,TRBJ2-2,TGCGCCAGCAGCTACCGGGACACCCCGAACACCGGGGAGCTGTTTTTT,CASSYRDTPNTGELFF